This T cell receptor beta chain was documented in a study of cytomegalovirus exposure and HLA in healthy donors. Primers for the PCR totalled 60 Vbeta and 13 Jbeta. Method: immunoSEQ multiplex PCR; TCRdb's copy keeps in-frame clones and lacks some. This sample has roughly 170,000 clones, with less than 90% found just once. Study-level points and caveats: Altogether, 170 or so TCR beta chains were recorded as cytomegalovirus-associated.

Of note for this clone: Antigen specificity is unknown.

The CDR3 loop spans 14 amino acids. Trimming took 2 bases from V and 8 from J, leaving 13 bases between them. The germline V gene has CDR1 MNHEY and CDR2 SVGAGI. The clonotype comes from a man aged 25 to 45 in good health and CMV-seronegative. Material for sequencing was PBMCs. The chain employs TRBV6-5 and TRBJ1-5; D possibly corresponds to TRBD1 (6 bases). The CDR3 loop reads CASSYGGGEEPQHF. As DNA, the CDR3 is TGTGCCAGCAGTTACGGGGGGGGCGAGGAGCCCCAGCATTTT.